These 19 T cell receptor beta chains came from one sample sequenced in a study of blood T cell repertoires in COVID-19. The data were produced by immunoSEQ multiplex PCR, yet TCRdb's version contains in-frame clones alone and is incomplete. The sample yields 75,000 or so clones, roughly 80% seen once. Sequenced material: peripheral blood. The receptor source for this set is a woman older than 75 with acute or convalescent COVID-19.

V gene TRBV27 combines with J gene TRBJ2-1; possible D gene TRBD2, 6 bases. This CDR3 has 13 residues. V lost 4 bases and J lost 4, with 8 bases in between. Germline V gene sequence: CDR1 MNHEY, CDR2 SMNVEV (reference sequence). The CDR3: CASSSGTYNEQFF. CDR3 sequence (DNA): TGTGCCAGCAGTTCCGGGACTTACAATGAGCAGTTCTTC.

The rearrangement joins TRBV9 to TRBJ2-5, with TRBD2 identical over 7 bases. The junction had 10 bases not matched to a gene; V was cut back by 7 bases and J by 4 bases. CDR1 is SGDLS, CDR2 YYNGEE, per germline. This CDR3 spans 14 amino acids. The CDR3 bases are TGTGCCAGCGGACCAGGGAGGGCCGCAGAGACCCAGTACTTC. It codes for CASGPGRAAETQYF.

This clone was seen a handful of times. This chain uses TRBV4-1 with TRBJ1-2, with D unclear. V gave up 4 bases and J gave up 2 bases, with 8 bases separating them. The germline gives CDR1 MGHRA, CDR2 YSYEKL. The CDR3 sequence is 13 residues long. The CDR3 region has the DNA TGCGCCAGCAGCCTAGCGGGAAACTATGGCTACACCTTC. Translation: CASSLAGNYGYTF.

The J gene is TRBJ2-5, the V gene TRBV2; D not resolved. Germline CDR1 and CDR2: SNHLY and FYNNEI. Trimming took 3 bases from V and 8 from J, leaving 10 bases between them. The CDR3 is 12 residues long. CDR3 bases: TGTGCCAGCAGTGATCCCCTCGTAACCCAGTACTTC. This translates into CASSDPLVTQYF.

V and J are TRBV19 and TRBJ2-2, with 10 positions matching TRBD1. The CDR3 has 14 residues. The V segment lost 7 bases and the J segment 6 bases; nucleotides outside the gene matches: 5. Germline lookup yields CDR1 LNHDA and CDR2 SQIVND (reference sequence). The DNA of the CDR3 is TGTGCCAGTAACCGGGACAGGGGTTCCGGGGAGCTGTTTTTT. Amino acids: CASNRDRGSGELFF.

The chain uses TRBV5-1 and TRBJ2-5; 12 bases agree with TRBD2. V shed 3 bases and J 5 bases; nucleotides not matched to a gene: 5. Per germline, CDR1 SGHRS and CDR2 YFSETQ. This CDR3 region has 15 residues. Here the CDR3 reads CASSSGLAGSETQYF. The CDR3, as DNA: TGCGCCAGCAGCTCAGGACTAGCGGGATCGGAGACCCAGTACTTC.

The chain is built from TRBV7-9 and TRBJ2-1, with TRBD2 identical over 12 bases. Germline lookup yields CDR1 SEHNR and CDR2 FQNEAQ (reference sequence). The trim removed 1 base at V and 9 bases at J, leaving 4 bases unmatched. This CDR3 region has 15 residues. Here the CDR3 DNA reads TGTGCCAGCAGCTTAGGACTAGCGGGAGTTTCTGAGCAGTTCTTC. Protein sequence: CASSLGLAGVSEQFF.

This clone was seen only once. This rearrangement joins TRBV10-3 to TRBJ1-2; maybe TRBD1 (5 bases). Trimming took off 3 bases at V and 4 bases at J, with 6 bases between the two ends. CDR1 and CDR2 from the germline V gene are ENHRY and SYGVKD. The CDR3 totals 12 residues. In nucleotides, the CDR3 is TGTGCCATCAGTGACGGGGGCTATGGCTACACCTTC. This encodes CAISDGGYGYTF.

The J gene is TRBJ2-5, the V gene TRBV14, with no clear D. This CDR3 is 12 amino acids long. Trimming pared 2 bases from V and 2 bases from J, leaving 3 bases between. CDR1 and CDR2 (germline): SGHDN, FVKESK. The DNA for the CDR3 is TGTGCCAGCAGCCAAATACAAGAGACCCAGTACTTC. Translating gives CASSQIQETQYF.

The gene calls are TRBV5-6 and TRBJ2-1, with a tentative D call TRBD1 (7 bases). V was pared by 0 bases and J by 3 bases, with 13 bases between. The germline CDR1 and CDR2 sequences are SGHDT and YYEEEE. The CDR3 extends over 16 amino acids. DNA of the CDR3: TGTGCCAGCAGCTTGGGAGGAGGGGGCGGCTACAATGAGCAGTTCTTC. It codes for CASSLGGGGGYNEQFF.

J is TRBJ2-5 and V is TRBV5-1; TRBD2 aligns across 11 bases. CDR1 and CDR2 from the germline V gene are SGHRS and YFSETQ. After removal of 4 bases from V and 1 base from J, the junction contained 3 bases not matched to a gene. This CDR3 spans 15 amino acids. DNA of the CDR3: TGCGCCAGCAGCGACGGGACTAGCGGCCAAGAGACCCAGTACTTC. It translates to CASSDGTSGQETQYF.

The rearrangement joins TRBV6-5 to TRBJ2-7; 9 bases match TRBD1. This CDR3 comprises 14 residues. Germline V gives CDR1 MNHEY, CDR2 SVGAGI. V shed 6 bases and J 1 base; nucleotides not matched to a gene: 4. As DNA, the CDR3 is TGTGCCAGCAGGGGACAGGGAGTATCCTACGAGCAGTACTTC. Its translation is CASRGQGVSYEQYF.

The chain links TRBV12-3 or TRBV12-4 to TRBJ2-3; D unclear. The CDR3 has 11 amino acids. V lost 3 bases and J 4 bases, leaving 2 bases between the germline ends. CDR3 DNA sequence: TGTGCCAGCAGTTTCTCAGATACGCAGTATTTT. Its protein product is CASSFSDTQYF.

The chain combines TRBV11-3 with TRBJ1-1, with a tentative D call TRBD1 (5 bases). The CDR3 length is 14 residues. CDR1 is SGHNT and CDR2 is YENEEA in the germline V gene. Trimming cost V 0 bases and J 2 bases, with 7 bases left between them. CDR3 loop: CASSLDRANTEAFF. CDR3 coding DNA: TGTGCCAGCAGCTTAGACAGGGCAAACACTGAAGCTTTCTTT.

V and J are TRBV5-1 and TRBJ2-2; D perhaps matches TRBD2 (5 bases). Germline V CDR1 and CDR2: SGHRS, YFSETQ. This CDR3 is 13 amino acids long. V was pared by 0 bases and J by 6 bases, with 6 bases between. The CDR3 sequence is CASSLDGAGELFF. DNA of the CDR3: TGCGCCAGCAGCTTGGACGGGGCCGGGGAGCTGTTTTTT.

The DNA of the CDR3 is TGTGCCAGCAGCTCACCGCCCGGGACAGGGGGCCTGATCTACGAGCAGTACTTC. This translates into CASSSPPGTGGLIYEQYF. This chain connects TRBV7-2 to TRBJ2-7; 12 bases map to TRBD1. Germline CDR1 is SGHTA and CDR2 is FQGNSA. CDR3 length: 18 residues. V was clipped by 4 bases and J by 3 bases; unmatched bases: 13.

V gene TRBV5-1 combines with J gene TRBJ2-1, with D tentatively TRBD2 (6 bases). Per the germline V gene, CDR1 is SGHRS and CDR2 is YFSETQ. The CDR3 loop spans 16 amino acids. V was trimmed by 0 bases and J by 9 bases, leaving 19 bases between them. The CDR3 here is CASSLEGRTTDGEQFF. CDR3 coding DNA: TGCGCCAGCAGCTTGGAGGGGAGGACGACCGACGGTGAGCAGTTCTTC.

V is TRBV19 and J is TRBJ2-1; D is possibly TRBD1 (5 bases). This CDR3 comprises 13 residues. Germline CDR1 reads LNHDA; CDR2 reads SQIVND (reference sequence). V gave up 0 bases and J gave up 12 bases, with 12 bases separating them. For the CDR3, the DNA is TGTGCCAGTAGTATAGAGCAGGGCGGCACGCAGTTCTTC. This sequence encodes CASSIEQGGTQFF.

J is TRBJ2-7 and V is TRBV3-1 (or the pseudogene TRBV3-2); 9 bases line up with TRBD2. The J segment lost 1 base and the V segment lost 6 bases, leaving 10 bases of the junction unmatched. The germline CDR1 and CDR2 sequences are LGHDT and YNNKEL (reference sequence). This CDR3 has 16 amino acids. The CDR3 is CASSPPGSGGSYEQYF. DNA of the CDR3: TGTGCCAGCAGTCCTCCGGGGAGCGGGGGGTCCTACGAGCAGTACTTC.